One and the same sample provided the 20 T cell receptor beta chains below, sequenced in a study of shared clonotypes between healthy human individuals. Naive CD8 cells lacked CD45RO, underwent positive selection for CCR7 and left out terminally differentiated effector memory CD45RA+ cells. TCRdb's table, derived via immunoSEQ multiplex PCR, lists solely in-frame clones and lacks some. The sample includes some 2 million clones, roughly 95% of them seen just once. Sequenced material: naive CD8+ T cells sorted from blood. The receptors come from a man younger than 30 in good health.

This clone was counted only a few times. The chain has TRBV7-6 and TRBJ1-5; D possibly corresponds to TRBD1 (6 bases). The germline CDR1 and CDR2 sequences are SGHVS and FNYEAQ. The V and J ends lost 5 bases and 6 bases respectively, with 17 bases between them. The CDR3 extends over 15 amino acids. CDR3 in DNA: TGTGCCAGCAGCCTACCCTACAGGGTTACTCAGCCCCAGCATTTT. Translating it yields CASSLPYRVTQPQHF.

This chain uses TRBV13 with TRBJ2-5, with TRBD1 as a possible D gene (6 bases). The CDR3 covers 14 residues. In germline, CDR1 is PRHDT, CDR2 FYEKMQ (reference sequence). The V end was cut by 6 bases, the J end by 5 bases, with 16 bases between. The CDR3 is CASSLQGFVETQYF. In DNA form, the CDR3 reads TGTGCCAGCAGTTTACAGGGTTTTGTGGAGACCCAGTACTTC.

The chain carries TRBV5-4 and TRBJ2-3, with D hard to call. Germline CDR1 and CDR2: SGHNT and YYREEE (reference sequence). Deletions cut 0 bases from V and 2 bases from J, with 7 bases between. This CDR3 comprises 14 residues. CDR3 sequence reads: CASSLGDNTDTQYF. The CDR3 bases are TGTGCCAGCAGCTTGGGAGACAACACAGATACGCAGTATTTT.

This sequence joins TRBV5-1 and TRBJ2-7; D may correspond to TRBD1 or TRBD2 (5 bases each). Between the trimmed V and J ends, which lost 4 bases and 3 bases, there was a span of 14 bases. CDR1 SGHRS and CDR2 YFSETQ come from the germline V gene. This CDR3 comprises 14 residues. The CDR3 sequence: CASSPGPKGYEQYF. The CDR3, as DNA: TGCGCCAGCAGCCCGGGACCTAAGGGCTACGAGCAGTACTTC.

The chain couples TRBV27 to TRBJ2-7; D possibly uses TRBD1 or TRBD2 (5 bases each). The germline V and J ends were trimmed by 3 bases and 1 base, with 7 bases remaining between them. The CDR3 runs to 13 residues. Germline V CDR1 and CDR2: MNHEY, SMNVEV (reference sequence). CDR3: CASSFWGSYEQYF. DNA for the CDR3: TGTGCCAGCAGTTTCTGGGGGTCCTACGAGCAGTACTTC.

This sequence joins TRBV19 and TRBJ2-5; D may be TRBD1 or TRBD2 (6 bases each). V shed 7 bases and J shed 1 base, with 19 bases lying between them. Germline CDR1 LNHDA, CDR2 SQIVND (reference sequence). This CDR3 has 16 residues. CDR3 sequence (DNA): TGTGCCAGTACCCCAGGGGCGGGGAGCCCCCAAGAGACCCAGTACTTC. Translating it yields CASTPGAGSPQETQYF.

The CDR3 spells CASSRVIRYEQYF. In DNA form, the CDR3 reads TGCGCCAGCAGCCGGGTAATCCGATACGAGCAGTACTTC. The V call is TRBV4-1, the J call TRBJ2-7; D is uncertain. The CDR3 is 13 residues long. V dropped 4 bases and J dropped 4 bases, with 11 bases sitting between them. Germline CDR1 reads MGHRA; CDR2 reads YSYEKL.

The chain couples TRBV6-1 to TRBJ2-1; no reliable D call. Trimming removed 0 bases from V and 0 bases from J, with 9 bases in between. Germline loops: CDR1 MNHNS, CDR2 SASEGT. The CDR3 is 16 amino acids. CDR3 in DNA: TGTGCCAGCAGTGAAGCGGCCGCGAGCTCCTACAATGAGCAGTTCTTC. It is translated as CASSEAAASSYNEQFF.

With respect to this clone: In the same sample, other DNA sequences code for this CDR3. CDR3 nucleotide sequence: TGTGCCTGGAGTCCCGGGACCGCGAGCAATCAGCCCCAGCATTTT. This gives the protein CAWSPGTASNQPQHF. This sequence joins TRBV30 and TRBJ1-5; perhaps TRBD1 as D (5 bases). The length of the CDR3 is 15 residues. V lost 2 bases and J 1 base, leaving 12 bases between the germline ends. Germline V gene lookup returns CDR1 GTSNPN and CDR2 SVGIG (reference sequence).

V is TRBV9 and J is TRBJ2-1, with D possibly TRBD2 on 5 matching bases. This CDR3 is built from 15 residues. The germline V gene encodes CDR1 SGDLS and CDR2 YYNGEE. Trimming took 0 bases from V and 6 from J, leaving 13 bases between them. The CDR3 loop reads CASSVGGSLRNEQFF. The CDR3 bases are TGTGCCAGCAGCGTAGGTGGGAGCCTACGCAATGAGCAGTTCTTC.

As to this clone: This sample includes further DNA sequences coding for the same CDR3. CDR3 DNA sequence: TGTGCCAGCAGCTTACCGGAGTCCTACGAGCAGTACTTC. It translates to CASSLPESYEQYF. The chain combines TRBV5-6 with TRBJ2-7; no reliable D call. The CDR3 is 13 amino acids. The germline V gene encodes CDR1 SGHDT and CDR2 YYEEEE. Trimming shortened V by 2 bases and J by 1 base, and 7 bases separated the two germline ends.

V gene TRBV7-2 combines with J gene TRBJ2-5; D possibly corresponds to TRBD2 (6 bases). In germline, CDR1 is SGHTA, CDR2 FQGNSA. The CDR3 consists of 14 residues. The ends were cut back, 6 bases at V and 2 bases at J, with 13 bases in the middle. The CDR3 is CASSKRGLQETQYF. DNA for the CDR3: TGTGCCAGCAGTAAAAGAGGACTACAAGAGACCCAGTACTTC.

The CDR3 loop reads CASSRDTDTQYF. CDR3 DNA sequence: TGTGCCAGCAGCCGTGACACAGATACGCAGTATTTT. The J gene is TRBJ2-3, the V gene TRBV28; D is uncertain. CDR1 and CDR2 (germline): MDHEN, SYDVKM. V gave up 6 bases and J gave up 2 bases, with 6 bases separating them. The CDR3 length is 12 residues.

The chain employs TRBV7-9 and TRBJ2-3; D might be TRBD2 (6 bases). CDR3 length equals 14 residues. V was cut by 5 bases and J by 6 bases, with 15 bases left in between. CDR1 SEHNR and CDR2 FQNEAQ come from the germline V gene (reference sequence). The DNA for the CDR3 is TGTGCCAGCAGCCAACGACTAGGCGGGGATACGCAGTATTTT. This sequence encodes CASSQRLGGDTQYF. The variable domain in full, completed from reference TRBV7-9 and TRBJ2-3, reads DTGVSQNPRHKITKRGQNVTFRCDPISEHNRLYWYRQTLGQGPEFLTYFQNEAQLEKSRLLSDRFSAERPKGSFSTLEIQRTEQGDSAMYLCASSQRLGGDTQYFGPGTRLTVL.

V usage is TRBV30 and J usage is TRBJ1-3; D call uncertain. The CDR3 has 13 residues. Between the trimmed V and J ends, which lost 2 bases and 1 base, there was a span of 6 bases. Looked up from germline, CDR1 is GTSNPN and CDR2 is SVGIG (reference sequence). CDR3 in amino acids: CAWSIESGNTIYF. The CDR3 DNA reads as TGTGCCTGGAGTATCGAGTCTGGAAACACCATATATTTT.

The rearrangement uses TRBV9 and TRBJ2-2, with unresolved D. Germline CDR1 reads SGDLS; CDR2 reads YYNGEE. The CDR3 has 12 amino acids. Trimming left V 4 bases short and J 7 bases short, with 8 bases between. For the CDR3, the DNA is TGTGCCAGCAGCCTAATAGACGGGGAGCTGTTTTTT. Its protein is CASSLIDGELFF.

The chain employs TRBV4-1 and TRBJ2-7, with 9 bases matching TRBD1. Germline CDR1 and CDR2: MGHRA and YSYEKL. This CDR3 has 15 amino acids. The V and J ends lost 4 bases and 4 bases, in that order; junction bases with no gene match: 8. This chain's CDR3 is CASSLEGQGPYEQYF. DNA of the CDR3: TGCGCCAGCAGCCTAGAGGGACAGGGTCCTTACGAGCAGTACTTC.

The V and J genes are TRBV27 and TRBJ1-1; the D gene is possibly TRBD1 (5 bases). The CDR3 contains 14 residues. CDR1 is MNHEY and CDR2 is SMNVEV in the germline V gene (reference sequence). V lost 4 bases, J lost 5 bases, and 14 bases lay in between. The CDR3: CASSSNGGVTEAFF. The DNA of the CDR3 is TGTGCCAGCAGTTCCAACGGGGGGGTTACTGAAGCTTTCTTT.

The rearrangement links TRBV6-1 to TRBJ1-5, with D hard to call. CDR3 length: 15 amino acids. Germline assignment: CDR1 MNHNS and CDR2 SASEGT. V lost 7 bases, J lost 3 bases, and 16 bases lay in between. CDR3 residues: CASNPLRANNQPQHF. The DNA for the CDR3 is TGTGCCAGCAACCCATTGAGGGCCAACAATCAGCCCCAGCATTTT.

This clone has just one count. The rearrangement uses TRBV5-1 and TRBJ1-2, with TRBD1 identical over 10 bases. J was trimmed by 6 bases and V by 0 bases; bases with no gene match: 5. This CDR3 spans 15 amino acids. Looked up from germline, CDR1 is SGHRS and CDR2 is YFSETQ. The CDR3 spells CASSLAYGTGDGYTF. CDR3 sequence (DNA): TGCGCCAGCAGCTTGGCTTATGGGACAGGGGATGGCTACACCTTC.